These T cell receptor beta chains were read from a single sample in a study of CD8+ T cells in alopecia areata. TCRdb keeps only in-frame clones here, not all; method: immunoSEQ multiplex PCR. The data contain approximately 200,000 clones, roughly 44% of them seen just once; the ten biggest clones take up about 2.6%. Sequences were derived from CD4+ T cells sorted from blood, sampled at approximately week 36, from a patient treated with tofacitinib. These receptors were obtained from a human donor with alopecia areata. Both conserved end residues are part of each CDR3. D genes are given only for firm matches. Some rows mark clone size as missing; the rest say once, few, many or name a class of expanded clone.

V: TRBV27; J: TRBJ2-5; size: .; D: TRBD2; DNA: TGTGCCAGCAGTTTAGTAGCGGGAAACGACAATCCAGAGACCCAGTACTTC; CDR3: CASSLVAGNDNPETQYF
V: TRBV18; J: TRBJ1-1; size: .; D: .; DNA: TGTGCCAGCTCACCACAGGGTACTTCTCAAGAAGCTTTCTTT; CDR3: CASSPQGTSQEAFF
V: TRBV19; J: TRBJ2-5; size: .; D: TRBD2; DNA: TGTGCCAGTACCCTGACTAGCGGAGTCCAAGAGACCCAGTACTTC; CDR3: CASTLTSGVQETQYF
V: TRBV7-8; J: TRBJ2-1; size: .; D: .; DNA: TGTGCCAGCAGCCCCCGGGACCCGCTCAATGAGCAGTTCTTC; CDR3: CASSPRDPLNEQFF
V: TRBV2; J: TRBJ2-5; size: .; D: TRBD2; DNA: TGTGCCAGCAGTGGACTAGCGGGATTCCAAGAGACCCAGTACTTC; CDR3: CASSGLAGFQETQYF
V: TRBV15; J: TRBJ2-2; size: .; D: .; DNA: TGTGCCACCAGCAACGGACAGAACACCGGGGAGCTGTTTTTT; CDR3: CATSNGQNTGELFF
V: TRBV30; J: TRBJ2-6; size: .; D: .; DNA: TGTGCCTGGAGTCGCGGGGCCCCTGGGGCCAACGTCCTGACTTTC; CDR3: CAWSRGAPGANVLTF
V: TRBV18; J: TRBJ1-5; size: .; D: .; DNA: TGTGCCAGCTCACCTGGACCTAATCAGCCCCAGCATTTT; CDR3: CASSPGPNQPQHF
V: TRBV29-1; J: TRBJ2-5; size: few; D: .; DNA: TGCAGCGTTGATCCACCCCTGGAGACCCAGTACTTC; CDR3: CSVDPPLETQYF
V: TRBV7-7; J: TRBJ2-2; size: many; D: TRBD2; DNA: TGTGCCAGCAGTCTACTAGCGGGAGCGTTCGCCGGGGAGCTGTTTTTT; CDR3: CASSLLAGAFAGELFF
V: TRBV7-2; J: TRBJ2-3; size: .; D: .; DNA: TGTGCCAGCAGCCCCCCGGGGCTAGCGAGGTATACGCAGTATTTT; CDR3: CASSPPGLARYTQYF
V: TRBV5-1; J: TRBJ2-7; size: .; D: TRBD1; DNA: TGCGCCAGCAGCCGAGGACAGGGTGCCTACGAGCAGTACTTC; CDR3: CASSRGQGAYEQYF
V: TRBV5-1; J: TRBJ2-2; size: once; D: .; DNA: TGCGCCAGCAGCTTACAGGTTTTAGGGAACACCGGGGAGCTGTTTTTT; CDR3: CASSLQVLGNTGELFF
V: TRBV5-1; J: TRBJ2-5; size: .; D: .; DNA: TGCGCCAGCAGCTTGGAAGGACTCCCCGGAGCGACCCAGTACTTC; CDR3: CASSLEGLPGATQYF
V: TRBV12-5; J: TRBJ2-1; size: .; D: .; DNA: TGTGCTAGTGGTTTGTACGAAAATGAGCAGTTCTTC; CDR3: CASGLYENEQFF
V: TRBV7-8; J: TRBJ2-4; size: many; D: TRBD1; DNA: TGTGCCAGCAGCTTAGTCTCTGGACAGGAGTACTTC; CDR3: CASSLVSGQEYF
V: TRBV30; J: TRBJ1-2; size: few; D: TRBD1; DNA: TGTGCCTGGAGGATACGGGACAGCAGTAACTATGGCTACACCTTC; CDR3: CAWRIRDSSNYGYTF